A selection of T cell receptor beta chains follows, all from one sample in a study of metastatic and nonmetastatic thyroid tumors. MiXCR was used by TCRdb to re-call the PCR reads. The sample holds approximately 15,000 clones; approximately 30% are singletons and the top ten take 25% to 30%. Sequenced sample: tumor tissue. The receptors stem from a female donor with papillary thyroid cancer or a benign thyroid nodule (not recorded which). Some clones in this sample may be carry-over from other donors' samples. Each CDR3 is given with its conserved first and last residue. The D gene is left open where the match is weak. A clone size is listed for some rows: how often the clone was seen (once, few, many), or a class if it is expanded.

DNA: TGTGCCAGCAGTTTAGGGGGTACCGGCCGCGAGCAGTACTTC
CDR3: CASSLGGTGREQYF
J: TRBJ2-7
D: .
size: medium-sized
V: TRBV28

DNA: TGTGCCAGCAGCCCGCATCAGACAGGGAGTCCCAGCTCCTACGAGCAGTACTTC
CDR3: CASSPHQTGSPSSYEQYF
J: TRBJ2-7
D: TRBD1
size: .
V: TRBV11-2

DNA: TGTGCCAGCAGGGGGGGGATTGAAGAGCAGACCCAGTACTTC
CDR3: CASRGGIEEQTQYF
J: TRBJ2-5
D: TRBD2
size: many
V: TRBV6-2/TRBV6-3

DNA: TGTGCCAGCAGCTTTACACGGTTGGTCCATGAGCAGTTCTTC
CDR3: CASSFTRLVHEQFF
J: TRBJ2-1
D: .
size: once
V: TRBV11-1

DNA: TGTGCCAGCAGTCTAGCGGGAGAGGTCGGGGAGCTGTTTTTT
CDR3: CASSLAGEVGELFF
J: TRBJ2-2
D: TRBD2
size: .
V: TRBV28

DNA: TGTGCCTGGAGGGAGACAGGGGATTCACCCCTCCACTTT
CDR3: CAWRETGDSPLHF
J: TRBJ1-6
D: TRBD1
size: .
V: TRBV30

DNA: TGTGCCAGCAGCCAAACCGGGACTAGGGACTTT
CDR3: CASSQTGTRDF
J: TRBJ1-6
D: .
size: many
V: TRBV14

DNA: TGTGCCAGCAGCGCCGGACAGGGGGGCGGCTACACCTTC
CDR3: CASSAGQGGGYTF
J: TRBJ1-2
D: TRBD1
size: many
V: TRBV7-9

DNA: TGTGCCAGCAGCCAAGAGCTCCGGGAGGGCAGGAGCGAGCAGTACTTC
CDR3: CASSQELREGRSEQYF
J: TRBJ2-7
D: TRBD2
size: once
V: TRBV4-2

DNA: TGTGCCAGCAGCTTATTTAGCACCTGGGAGCTGTTTTTT
CDR3: CASSLFSTWELFF
J: TRBJ2-2
D: .
size: .
V: TRBV9

DNA: TGTGCCAGTAGTATAAGTCTAGCGGTAGCACGCAATGAGCATTTCTTC
CDR3: CASSISLAVARNEHFF
J: TRBJ2-1
D: TRBD2
size: .
V: TRBV19

DNA: TGTGCCAACAGTTTATGTTATAGGGGACTTAGTAGCGGAGGGCAAGAGACCCAGTACTTC
CDR3: CANSLCYRGLSSGGQETQYF
J: TRBJ2-5
D: .
size: .
V: TRBV27

DNA: TGCAGTGTTAGAGATGGCGGGGATCAAAATTCACCCCTCCACTTT
CDR3: CSVRDGGDQNSPLHF
J: TRBJ1-6
D: .
size: .
V: TRBV20-1

DNA: TGTGCCAGCAGGACTAGCGGGAGTGCCAAAAACATTCAGTACTTC
CDR3: CASRTSGSAKNIQYF
J: TRBJ2-4
D: TRBD2
size: many
V: TRBV28

DNA: TGTGCCAGCAGCCTAGAACCGGAGGGGTCCTACAATGAGCAGTTCTTC
CDR3: CASSLEPEGSYNEQFF
J: TRBJ2-1
D: .
size: .
V: TRBV4-2

DNA: TGTGCCAGCAGCTTAGCGGCGGGACTAGCGGGAGTTTTGGATGAGCAGTTCTTC
CDR3: CASSLAAGLAGVLDEQFF
J: TRBJ2-1
D: TRBD2
size: many
V: TRBV7-8

DNA: TGTGCCGTCAGCTTGGGGCAGGGGAAGTACTCCTATAATTCACCCCTCCACTTT
CDR3: CAVSLGQGKYSYNSPLHF
J: TRBJ1-6
D: .
size: .
V: TRBV5-6

DNA: TGTGCCAGCAGTTGGAAAGGGAGTGAAAATTCACCCCACCACTTT
CDR3: CASSWKGSENSPHHF
J: TRBJ1-6
D: .
size: .
V: TRBV12-3/TRBV12-4

DNA: TGTGCCAGCAGCTTCCAGGACAGGGTAGGCTACACCTTC
CDR3: CASSFQDRVGYTF
J: TRBJ1-2
D: TRBD1
size: .
V: TRBV5-4

DNA: TGCAGTGCTAGTCGCTTCCCTCTAGCAAGCCATTCCTACGAGCAGTACTTC
CDR3: CSASRFPLASHSYEQYF
J: TRBJ2-7
D: .
size: .
V: TRBV20-1

DNA: TGTGCCAGCAGCTCGGACAGGCATAGCCACTACGAGCAGTACTTC
CDR3: CASSSDRHSHYEQYF
J: TRBJ2-7
D: TRBD1
size: .
V: TRBV11-2

DNA: TGTGCCAGCATCGCATTTGGCTCCCCCACCCAGGCTCGCGAGCAGTACTTC
CDR3: CASIAFGSPTQAREQYF
J: TRBJ2-7
D: .
size: few
V: TRBV28

DNA: TGTGCCAGCAGTCCCAACCTGGGGGTAGGCACTGAAGCTTTCTTT
CDR3: CASSPNLGVGTEAFF
J: TRBJ1-1
D: .
size: medium-sized
V: TRBV6-2/TRBV6-3